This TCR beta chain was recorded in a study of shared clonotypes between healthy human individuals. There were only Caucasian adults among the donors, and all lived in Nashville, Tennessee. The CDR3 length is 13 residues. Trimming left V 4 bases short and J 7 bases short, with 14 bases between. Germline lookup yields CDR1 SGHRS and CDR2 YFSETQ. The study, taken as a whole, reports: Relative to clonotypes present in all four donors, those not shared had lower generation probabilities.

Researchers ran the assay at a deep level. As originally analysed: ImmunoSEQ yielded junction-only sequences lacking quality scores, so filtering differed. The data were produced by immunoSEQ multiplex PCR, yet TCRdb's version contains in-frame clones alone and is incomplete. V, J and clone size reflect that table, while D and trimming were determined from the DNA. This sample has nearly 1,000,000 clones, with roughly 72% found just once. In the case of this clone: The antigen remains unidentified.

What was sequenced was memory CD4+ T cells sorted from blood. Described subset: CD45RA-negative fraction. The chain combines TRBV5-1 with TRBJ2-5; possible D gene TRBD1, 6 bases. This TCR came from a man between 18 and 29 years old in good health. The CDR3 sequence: CASSTRGEGTQYF. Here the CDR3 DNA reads TGCGCCAGCAGCACCAGGGGTGAGGGGACCCAGTACTTC. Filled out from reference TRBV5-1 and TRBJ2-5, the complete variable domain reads KAGVTQTPRYLIKTRGQQVTLSCSPISGHRSVSWYQQTPGQGLQFLFEYFSETQRNKGNFPGRFSGRQFSNSRSEMNVSTLELGDSALYLCASSTRGEGTQYFGPGTRLLVL.